This T cell receptor beta chain was sequenced for a study of beta chain features in type 1 diabetes. Study-level points and caveats: Type 1 diabetes patients showed fewer insertions and more deletions at VDJ junctions.

This clone was seen a handful of times. The antigen remains undetermined. This CDR3 is also generated by other DNA sequences in the sample. CDR3 size: 12 residues. CDR1 is GTSNPN, CDR2 SVGIG, per germline (reference sequence). The entirety of the isolated RNA underwent reverse transcription, so expressed TCRB transcripts were sequenced. Profiled with immunoSEQ multiplex PCR; TCRdb holds only in-frame clones, not every one. This table holds about 220,000 clones, approximately 10% found once. This chain links TRBV30 with TRBJ1-4; D not resolved. The source of this sequence is a young man in good health. The sequenced sample was central memory CD4+ T cells from blood. CDR3 coding DNA: TGTGCACACTCCCCTACAGAGGAAAAACTGTTTTTT. Amino acids: CAHSPTEEKLFF.